The present T cell receptor (beta chain) was sequenced within a study of naive and memory T cell subsets. Study-wide results and caveats: Diversity fell and Gini index rose from naive through CM, EM, EMRA.

A note on this clonotype: Its antigen remains unidentified.

Both TRBC1 and TRBC2 were covered by a beta constant-region primer of two equimolar oligonucleotides. MiXCR was run by TCRdb on the UMI-ligation and nested PCR reads, yielding one entry per CDR3 protein. The sample holds 140,000 to 150,000 distinct CDR3 sequences, approximately 15% seen once. Trimming removed 6 bases from V and 5 bases from J; junction bases left unmatched: 7. Germline lookup yields CDR1 ENHRY and CDR2 SYGVKD. This CDR3 region has 14 residues. Input material: naive CD4+ T cells from blood. The V and J genes are TRBV10-3 and TRBJ2-7; 10 bases match TRBD1. The sequence was collected from a human donor in good health. The CDR3 DNA sequence: TGTGCCATCAGGTCGGGACAGGGGACAAACGAGCAGTACTTC. This encodes CAIRSGQGTNEQYF.